The rows below give T cell receptor beta chains drawn from one sample of a study of graft-versus-host responses after intestinal transplantation. Data came from immunoSEQ multiplex PCR; TCRdb stores just in-frame clones and leaves some out. The sample has roughly 260 clones; about 92% are singletons. Here the sequenced sample was ileum tissue, taken 23 days after intestinal transplant. The receptors here all came from a human patient who received an intestinal transplant, so some T cells may come from the graft donor. The CDR3 runs from the conserved cysteine through the conserved F or W. Fields, in order: D gene, J gene, V gene, CDR3 protein, CDR3 DNA. The D gene is left open where the match is weak.

TRBD1,TRBJ2-7,TRBV5-4,CASSLPGQRRYEQYF,TGTGCCAGCAGCTTACCGGGACAGAGAAGATACGAGCAGTACTTC
-,TRBJ2-7,TRBV29-1,CSVEVGVGTYEQYF,TGCAGCGTTGAAGTCGGGGTCGGGACCTACGAGCAGTACTTC
-,TRBJ2-1,TRBV5-1,CASSLAGTRQQFF,TGCGCCAGCAGCTTGGCCGGGACACGCCAGCAGTTCTTC
TRBD1,TRBJ1-6,TRBV6-5,CASSYQWDSVNSPLHF,TGTGCCAGCAGTTACCAATGGGACAGCGTGAATTCACCCCTCCACTTT